The table lists the clone carrying this T cell receptor (beta chain) with a count of one. Its target is unknown. The data were produced by immunoSEQ multiplex PCR, yet TCRdb's version contains in-frame clones alone and is incomplete. Of more than 2 million clones listed, roughly 95% are singletons. Positively selected for CCR7, the CD45RO-negative cells used as naive CD8 cells excluded terminally differentiated effector memory CD45RA+ cells. The donors, all of them Caucasian adults, lived in Nashville, Tennessee. The sample comes from a study of shared clonotypes between healthy human individuals. Study context: CD4 naive and memory got three plates each, CD8 naive two, CD8 memory one.

Study findings and constraints: The genetic and exposure-history diversity represented was limited by few donors. Clonotypes which were not shared had lower generation probabilities than clonotypes that all four donors shared.

Germline V gene data show CDR1 as SGHKS and CDR2 as YYEKEE (reference sequence). J lost 5 bases, V lost 4 bases, and 11 bases had no gene match. The CDR3 totals 16 residues. The sample consisted of naive CD8+ T cells sorted from blood. The TCR was taken from a man between 18 and 29 years old in good health. V is TRBV5-5 and J is TRBJ2-2, with 7 positions matching TRBD1. The CDR3 protein is CASSDGRDSGTGELFF. The CDR3 DNA follows: TGTGCCAGCAGCGATGGAAGGGACAGCGGAACCGGGGAGCTGTTTTTT. Looking up the rest from reference TRBV5-5 and TRBJ2-2 gives the full variable domain: DAGVTQSPTHLIKTRGQQVTLRCSPISGHKSVSWYQQVLGQGPQFIFQYYEKEERGRGNFPDRFSARQFPNYSSELNVNALLLGDSALYLCASSDGRDSGTGELFFGEGSRLTVL.